The T cell receptor (beta chain) described here comes from a study of T cell responses to AZD1222 COVID-19 vaccine (dated by TCRdb to the early 2020s). Background for the entire study: AZD1222 recipients given second doses at about 4 weeks or at about 12 weeks were pooled, since spike-specific TCR depth and breadth were not found to differ between the two schedules. TCR sequencing covered 230 or so trial participants: roughly 200 given two doses of AZD1222 and approximately 25 given two doses of MenACWY control vaccine. Trial participants were enrolled into age subgroups of 18-55, 56-69 and 70-plus years, which contained about 150, 28 and 57 TCR-sequenced participants, respectively. What the authors observed across the whole study: No day 14 peak-response samples were available, so repertoires were characterized only after the peak T cell response. The 56-69-year group was small, and its depth increase did not reach significance, likely because of low power. The whole spike protein was spanned by vaccine-associated CD4 TCRs, and dominant responses were seen in regions 160-218 and 743-854. Conclusions about previously exposed vaccinees are limited, since just six AZD1222 recipients were seropositive for SARS-CoV-2 at baseline. A significant rise in spike-specific TCR breadth and depth was observed after two AZD1222 doses relative to day 0 and relative to MenACWY recipients. Most participants were white British and females outnumbered males, and the authors suggested that clonal diversity may have been underestimated. Nearly half of unique spike-specific TCRs reportedly recognized epitopes outside regions mutated in the B.1.351 and B.1.1.7 variants.

Taken with the paper, the label for time point translates to: baseline before first vaccination. Vaccinee samples came from UK trials COV001 and COV002, including a single-blind randomized controlled phase 2/3 trial of AZD1222 (ChAdOx1 nCoV-19) in healthy adults. For TCRbeta chain sequencing, PBMC samples were collected from trial participants at day 0 and at day 28 after the second dose. Inclusive of the bounding cysteine and phenylalanine, the CDR3 is 16 residues long. The kept DNA is CDR3 alone, 48 bases in frame from the first base. For this chain, trimming is 4 bases at the V end and 3 bases at the J end, and the number of junction bases without a gene match is 12. The CDR1 and CDR2 encoded by the germline V gene are MGHRA and YSYEKL. As to this clone: Its target antigen remains unknown. Base qualities are not recorded, but no much larger clone differs from it by a single base.

The CDR3 regions of human TCRbeta chains were subjected to immunosequencing. As for how the authors treated the data: TCRs in the repertoires were compared against a reference library of SARS-CoV-2-specific TCRs that had been generated with the MIRA antigen-specificity platform. Breadth was defined as the fraction of unique TCRs that were SARS-CoV-2-associated. Depth was defined as the fraction of total T cells that were SARS-CoV-2-associated. Using the MIRA data, each spike-specific TCR was assigned both to the spike region to which the TCR was reactive and to a CD4 or CD8 class. Log10-transformed breadth and depth values were compared by one-way ANOVA with Sidak's multiple comparisons tests. What TCRdb holds here is the immuneACCESS table cut down to in-frame rearrangements. Part of the clones is not present; checked against another copy, under half of the missing clones reflect an unresolved V gene, and the others are unexplained. For V, J and clone size, that table is used; D and trimming come from the DNA. The sample yields about 110,000 clones; just over 85% were counted once. In total, the top ten clones hold 3.3% of the sample.

The chain was built from TRBV4-1 and TRBJ2-7, with 7 junctional bases fitting TRBD1. The material sequenced was peripheral blood, taken on day 0 of AZD1222 vaccination. This clonotype was obtained from an adult in good health. The DNA reads as follows: TGCGCCAGCAGCCGTTATTCCCTCTCAGGGGGCTACGAGCAGTACTTC. This is translated as CASSRYSLSGGYEQYF.